This section outlines one T cell receptor (beta chain) sequence together with its context. Antigen specificity is unknown. This sample stems from a study of long-term antiretroviral therapy in people with HIV. The CDR3 loop spans 14 amino acids. Unmatched junction bases numbered 5, after V lost 5 bases and J lost 1 base. The germline V gene encodes CDR1 SGHAT and CDR2 FQNNGV. The study, taken as a whole, reports: Repertoires in HIV (unlike those of controls) had narrower CDR3 length ranges.

Researchers ran immunoSEQ v3.0 at survey level. The table came from immunoSEQ multiplex PCR; TCRdb's copy has only in-frame clones and leaves some out. The sample shows about 48,000 clones, around four fifths of them seen only once. The starting material was unsorted PBMCs, obtained 0.8 years after starting antiretroviral therapy. The chain joins TRBV11-2 to TRBJ2-7; 7 bases align to TRBD2. The origin of this receptor is a woman between 18 and 29 years old with HIV. This chain's CDR3 is CASSPLAESYEQYF. Here the CDR3 DNA reads TGTGCCAGCAGCCCCCTAGCGGAGTCCTACGAGCAGTACTTC.